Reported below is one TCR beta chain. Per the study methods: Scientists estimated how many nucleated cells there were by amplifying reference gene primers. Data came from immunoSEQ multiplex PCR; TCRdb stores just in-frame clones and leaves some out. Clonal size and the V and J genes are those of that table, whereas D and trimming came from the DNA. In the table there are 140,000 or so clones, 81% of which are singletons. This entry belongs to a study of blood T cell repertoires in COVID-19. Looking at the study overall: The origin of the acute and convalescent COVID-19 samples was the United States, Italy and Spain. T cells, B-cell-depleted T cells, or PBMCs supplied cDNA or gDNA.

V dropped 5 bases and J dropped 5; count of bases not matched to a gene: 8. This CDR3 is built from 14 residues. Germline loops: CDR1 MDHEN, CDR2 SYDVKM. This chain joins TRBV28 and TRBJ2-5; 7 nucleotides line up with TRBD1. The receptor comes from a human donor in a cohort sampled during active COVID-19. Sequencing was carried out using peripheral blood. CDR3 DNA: TGTGCCAGCAGTCCCGGGACAGTTTTTGAGACCCAGTACTTC. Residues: CASSPGTVFETQYF.